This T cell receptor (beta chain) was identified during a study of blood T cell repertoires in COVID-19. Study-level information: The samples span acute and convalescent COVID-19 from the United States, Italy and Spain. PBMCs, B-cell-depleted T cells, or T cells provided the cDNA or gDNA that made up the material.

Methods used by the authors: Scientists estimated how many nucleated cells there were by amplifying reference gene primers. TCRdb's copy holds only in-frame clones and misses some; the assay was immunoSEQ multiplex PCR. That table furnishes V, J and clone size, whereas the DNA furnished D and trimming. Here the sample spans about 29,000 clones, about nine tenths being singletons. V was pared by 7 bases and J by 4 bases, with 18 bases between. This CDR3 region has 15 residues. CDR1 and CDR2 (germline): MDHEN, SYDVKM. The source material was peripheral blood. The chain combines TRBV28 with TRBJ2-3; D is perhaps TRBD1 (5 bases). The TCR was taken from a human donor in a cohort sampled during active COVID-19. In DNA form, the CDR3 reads TGTGCCAGCAAGCCCAGGGCCTCAACGCCAGATACGCAGTATTTT. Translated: CASKPRASTPDTQYF.